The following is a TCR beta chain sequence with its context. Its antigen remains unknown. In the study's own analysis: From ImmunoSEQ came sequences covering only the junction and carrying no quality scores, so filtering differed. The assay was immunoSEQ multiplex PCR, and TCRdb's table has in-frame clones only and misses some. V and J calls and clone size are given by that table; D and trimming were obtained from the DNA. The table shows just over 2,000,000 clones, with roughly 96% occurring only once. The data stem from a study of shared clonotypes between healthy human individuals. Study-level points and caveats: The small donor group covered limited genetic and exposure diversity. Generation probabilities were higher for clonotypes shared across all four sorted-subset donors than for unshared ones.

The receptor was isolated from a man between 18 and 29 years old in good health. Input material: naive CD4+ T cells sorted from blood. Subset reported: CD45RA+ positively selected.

CDR3: CASSSRDRGYSDTQYF. The CDR3 coding sequence is TGTGCCAGCTCATCCCGGGACAGGGGTTACTCAGATACGCAGTATTTT. This sequence joins TRBV18 and TRBJ2-3; 10 bases are shared with TRBD1. The CDR3 is made up of 16 amino acids. V shed 5 bases, J shed 4 bases, and the junction held 9 bases outside the gene matches. Looked up from germline, CDR1 is KGHSH and CDR2 is LQKENI.